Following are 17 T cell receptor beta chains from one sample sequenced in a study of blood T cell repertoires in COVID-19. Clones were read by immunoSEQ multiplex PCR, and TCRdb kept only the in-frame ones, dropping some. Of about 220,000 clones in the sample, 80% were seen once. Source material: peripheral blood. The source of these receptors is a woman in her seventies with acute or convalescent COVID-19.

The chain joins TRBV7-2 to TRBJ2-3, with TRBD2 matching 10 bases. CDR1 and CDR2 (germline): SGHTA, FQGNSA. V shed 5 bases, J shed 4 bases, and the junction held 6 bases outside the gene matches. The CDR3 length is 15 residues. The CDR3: CASSRSGGAPDTQYF. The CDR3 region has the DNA TGTGCCAGCAGCAGAAGCGGGGGGGCCCCAGATACGCAGTATTTT.

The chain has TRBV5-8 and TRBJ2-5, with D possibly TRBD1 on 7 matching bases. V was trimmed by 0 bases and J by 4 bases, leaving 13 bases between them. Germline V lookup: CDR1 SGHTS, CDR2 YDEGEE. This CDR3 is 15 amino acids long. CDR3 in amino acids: CASSLDAGGGETQYF. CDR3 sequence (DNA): TGTGCCAGCAGCTTGGATGCAGGGGGAGGAGAGACCCAGTACTTC. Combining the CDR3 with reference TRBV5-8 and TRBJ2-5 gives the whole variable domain EAGVTQSPTHLIKTRGQQATLRCSPISGHTSVYWYQQALGLGLQFLLWYDEGEERNRGNFPPRFSGRQFPNYSSELNVNALELEDSALYLCASSLDAGGGETQYFGPGTRLLVL.

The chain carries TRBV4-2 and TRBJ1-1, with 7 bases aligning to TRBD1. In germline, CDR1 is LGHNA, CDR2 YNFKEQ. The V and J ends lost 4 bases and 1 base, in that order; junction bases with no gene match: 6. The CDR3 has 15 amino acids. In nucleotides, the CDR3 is TGTGCCAGCAGCCCCGCCGGGACAGAGAACACTGAAGCTTTCTTT. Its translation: CASSPAGTENTEAFF.

The CDR3 here is CASTVAGEETQYF. The CDR3 bases are TGTGCCAGCACGGTTGCGGGCGAAGAGACCCAGTACTTC. This rearrangement joins TRBV3-1 (or the pseudogene TRBV3-2) to TRBJ2-5, with D possibly TRBD2 on 5 matching bases. The CDR3 runs to 13 residues. CDR1 and CDR2 from the germline V gene are LGHDT and YNNKEL (reference sequence). Trimming left V 7 bases short and J 3 bases short, with 12 bases between.

CDR3 loop: CASSLGQGAGANVLTF. CDR3 DNA: TGTGCCAGCAGCCTAGGACAGGGTGCTGGGGCCAACGTCCTGACTTTC. V and J are TRBV7-3 and TRBJ2-6, with 8 positions matching TRBD1. The V segment lost 5 bases and the J segment 2 bases; nucleotides outside the gene matches: 5. Per the germline V gene, CDR1 is SGHTA and CDR2 is FQGTGA. The CDR3 loop spans 16 amino acids.

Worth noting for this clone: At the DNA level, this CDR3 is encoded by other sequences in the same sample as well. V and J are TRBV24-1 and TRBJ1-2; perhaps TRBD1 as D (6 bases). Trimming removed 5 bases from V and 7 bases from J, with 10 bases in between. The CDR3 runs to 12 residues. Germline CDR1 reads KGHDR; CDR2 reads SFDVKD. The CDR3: CATSGTGFGYTF. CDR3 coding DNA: TGTGCCACCAGTGGTACAGGGTTTGGCTACACCTTC.

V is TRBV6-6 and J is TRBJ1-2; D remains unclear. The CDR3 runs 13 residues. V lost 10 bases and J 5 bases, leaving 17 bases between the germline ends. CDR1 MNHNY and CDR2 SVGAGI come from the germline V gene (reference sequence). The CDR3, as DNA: TGTGCCACCGCATCGGTGTTACAGTATGGCTACACCTTC. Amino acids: CATASVLQYGYTF.

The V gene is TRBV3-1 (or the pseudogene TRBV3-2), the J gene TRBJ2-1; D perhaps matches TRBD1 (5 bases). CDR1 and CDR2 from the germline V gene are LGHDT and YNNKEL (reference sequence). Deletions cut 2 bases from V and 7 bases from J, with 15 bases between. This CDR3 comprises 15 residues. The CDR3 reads CASSQYWQGGNEQFF. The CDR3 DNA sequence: TGTGCCAGCAGCCAATATTGGCAGGGTGGGAATGAGCAGTTCTTC.

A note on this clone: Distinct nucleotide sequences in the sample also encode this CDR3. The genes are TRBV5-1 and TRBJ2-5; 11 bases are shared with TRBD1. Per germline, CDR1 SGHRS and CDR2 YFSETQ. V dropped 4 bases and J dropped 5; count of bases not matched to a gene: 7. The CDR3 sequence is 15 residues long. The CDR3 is CASSIGQGARETQYF. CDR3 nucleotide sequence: TGCGCCAGCAGCATAGGACAGGGGGCCAGGGAGACCCAGTACTTC.

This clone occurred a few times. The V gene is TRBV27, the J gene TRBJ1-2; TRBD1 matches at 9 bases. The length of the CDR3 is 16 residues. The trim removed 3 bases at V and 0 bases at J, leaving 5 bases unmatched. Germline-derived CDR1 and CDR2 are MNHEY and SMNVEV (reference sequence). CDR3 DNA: TGTGCCAGCAGTTTTGGACAGGGGCAAGCTAACTATGGCTACACCTTC. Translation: CASSFGQGQANYGYTF.

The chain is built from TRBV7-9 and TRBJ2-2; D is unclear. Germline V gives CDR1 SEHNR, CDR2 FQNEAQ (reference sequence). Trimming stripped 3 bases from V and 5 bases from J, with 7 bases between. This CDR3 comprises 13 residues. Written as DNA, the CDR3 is TGTGCCAGCAGCTTTCACGGGACCGGGGAGCTGTTTTTT. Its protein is CASSFHGTGELFF.

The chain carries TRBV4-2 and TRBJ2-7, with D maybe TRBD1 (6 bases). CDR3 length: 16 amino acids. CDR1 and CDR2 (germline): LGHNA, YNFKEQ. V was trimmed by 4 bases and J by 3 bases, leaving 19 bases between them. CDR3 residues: CASSLRDNPTNYEQYF. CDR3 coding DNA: TGTGCCAGCAGCCTTAGGGACAATCCTACCAACTACGAGCAGTACTTC.

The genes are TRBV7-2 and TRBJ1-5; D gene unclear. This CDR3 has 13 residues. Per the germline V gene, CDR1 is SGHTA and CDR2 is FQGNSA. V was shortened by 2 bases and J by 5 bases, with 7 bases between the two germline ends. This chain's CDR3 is CASSLTRDQPQHF. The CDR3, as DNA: TGTGCCAGCAGCTTAACGAGGGATCAGCCCCAGCATTTT.

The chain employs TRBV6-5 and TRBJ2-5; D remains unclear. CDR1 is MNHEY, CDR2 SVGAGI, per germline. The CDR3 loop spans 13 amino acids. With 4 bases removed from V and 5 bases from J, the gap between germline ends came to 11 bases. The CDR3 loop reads CASSSRLGETQYF. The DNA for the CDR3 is TGTGCCAGCAGTTCTAGGCTCGGGGAGACCCAGTACTTC.

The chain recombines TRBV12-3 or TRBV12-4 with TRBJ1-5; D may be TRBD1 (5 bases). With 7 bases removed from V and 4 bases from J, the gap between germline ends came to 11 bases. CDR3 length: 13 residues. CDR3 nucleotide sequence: TGTGCCAGCATGGGCCAGGGTAATCAGCCCCAGCATTTT. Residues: CASMGQGNQPQHF.

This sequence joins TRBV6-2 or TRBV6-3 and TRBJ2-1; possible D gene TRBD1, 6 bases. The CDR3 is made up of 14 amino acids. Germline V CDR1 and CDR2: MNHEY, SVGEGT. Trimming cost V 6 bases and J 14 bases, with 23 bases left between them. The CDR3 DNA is TGTGCCAGCAGCCTACCGAGCGACAGGTCAAGAAAGTTCTTC. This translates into CASSLPSDRSRKFF.

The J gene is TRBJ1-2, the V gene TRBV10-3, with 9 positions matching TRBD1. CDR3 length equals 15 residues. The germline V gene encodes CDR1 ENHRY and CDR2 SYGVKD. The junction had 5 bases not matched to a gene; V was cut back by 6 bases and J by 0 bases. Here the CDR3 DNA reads TGTGCCATCAGGGGCAGGACAGGGGCTAACTATGGCTACACCTTC. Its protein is CAIRGRTGANYGYTF.